The sequence of this TCR beta chain was determined in a study of T cells in Graves' hyperthyroidism and ophthalmopathy. At least ten counts were recorded for this clonotype. It was RNA transcripts that yielded the amplified TCR beta CDR3 regions. An initial round of RT-PCR targeting the TCR CDR3 relied on the HTBI primer set. TCRdb recomputed calls from the multiplex PCR reads with MiXCR, one row per CDR3 protein. The repertoire includes roughly 200,000 distinct CDR3 sequences, 15% to 20% of them detected once, and about 45% sits in the top ten. The sample was blood. The clonotype originates from a middle-aged man with Graves' hyperthyroidism.

The CDR3: CASSLWRQGTYEQYF. The CDR3 DNA follows: TGCGCCAGCAGCTTGTGGCGACAGGGTACCTACGAGCAGTACTTC. This chain links TRBV5-1 with TRBJ2-7; 7 bases are a match to TRBD1. The CDR3 loop spans 15 amino acids. V shed 1 base, J shed 2 bases, and the junction held 6 bases outside the gene matches. Per germline, CDR1 SGHRS and CDR2 YFSETQ.